These 13 T cell receptor beta chains were sequenced from one sample in a study of cytomegalovirus exposure and HLA in healthy donors. The PCR ran on 60 Vbeta and 13 Jbeta primers. Some clones are missing from TCRdb's copy, which holds only in-frame ones; the method was immunoSEQ multiplex PCR. The data contain around 190,000 clones, approximately 75% of them singletons. Sample: PBMCs. The receptors come from a young man in good health and CMV-seropositive.

This clone has just one count. This sequence joins TRBV7-3 and TRBJ2-7; 13 bases are a match to TRBD2. The germline V gene has CDR1 SGHTA and CDR2 FQGTGA. The trim removed 6 bases at V and 2 bases at J, leaving 7 bases unmatched. The CDR3 consists of 16 residues. The CDR3 DNA follows: TGTGCCAGCAGTCTAGAGGGACTAGCGGGACCCTACGAGCAGTACTTC. Protein product: CASSLEGLAGPYEQYF.

Details on this clone: The junction shows a germline mismatch at one end, possibly a read error. V is TRBV7-9 and J is TRBJ2-7, with 7 bases lining up with TRBD2. This CDR3 spans 16 amino acids. Per germline, CDR1 SEHNR and CDR2 FQNEAQ (reference sequence). The CDR3 DNA reads TGTTCCAGCAGCTCGGGAGGTGGGGGGTTTTCGTACGAGCAGTACTTC. It is translated as CSSSSGGGGFSYEQYF. The complete variable domain, with remaining parts taken from reference TRBV7-9 and TRBJ2-7, reads DTGVSQNPRHKITKRGQNVTFRCDPISEHNRLYWYRQTLGQGPEFLTYFQNEAQLEKSRLLSDRFSAERPKGSFSTLEIQRTEQGDSAMYLCSSSSGGGGFSYEQYFGPGTRLTVT.

The chain has TRBV28 and TRBJ2-7; D is possibly TRBD2 (6 bases). CDR1 and CDR2 (germline): MDHEN, SYDVKM. Trimming stripped 2 bases from V and 7 bases from J, with 12 bases between. This CDR3 contains 13 residues. CDR3 protein: CASSLMGGREQYF. CDR3 sequence (DNA): TGTGCCAGCAGTTTAATGGGGGGTCGGGAGCAGTACTTC.

This chain joins TRBV5-1 and TRBJ2-5, with 7 bases fitting TRBD1. The closer fit of TRBJ2-7 to the DNA end suggests the J call may be wrong. Germline CDR1 is SGHRS and CDR2 is YFSETQ. The CDR3 covers 15 residues. CDR3 sequence reads: CASSPRQGDTYEQYF. The CDR3 DNA reads as TGCGCCAGCAGCCCGAGACAGGGAGACACCTACGAGCAGTACTTC.

Written as DNA, the CDR3 is TGTGCTAGTGGTTTGGTATTCTCGGACGAGCAGTACTTC. The encoded protein is CASGLVFSDEQYF. This chain links TRBV12-5 with TRBJ2-7; no clear D. The CDR3 has 13 residues. Germline lookup yields CDR1 LGHNT and CDR2 FRNRAP. The V end lost 0 bases, the J end lost 5 bases, and 8 bases lay between the germline ends.

This sequence joins TRBV15 and TRBJ1-3; D unresolved. Trimming cost V 1 base and J 0 bases, with 7 bases left between them. Germline V CDR1 and CDR2: LNHNV, YYDKDF (reference sequence). This CDR3 is 15 amino acids long. The CDR3 loop reads CATSRAASSGNTIYF. Written as DNA, the CDR3 is TGTGCCACCAGCAGAGCCGCCAGCTCTGGAAACACCATATATTTT.

The chain couples TRBV7-9 to TRBJ2-7, with a possible D match to TRBD2 (6 bases). Germline V gives CDR1 SEHNR, CDR2 FQNEAQ (reference sequence). Deletions cut 1 base from V and 4 bases from J, with 8 bases between. This CDR3 region has 13 residues. The CDR3 reads CASSLGGIYEQYF. For the CDR3, the DNA is TGTGCCAGCAGCTTAGGCGGGATTTACGAGCAGTACTTC.

This clone came up a few times. The J gene is TRBJ1-1, the V gene TRBV7-8, with 8 nucleotides matching TRBD1. The CDR3 consists of 17 residues. The V and J ends lost 2 bases and 4 bases, in that order; junction bases with no gene match: 12. Germline V gene sequence: CDR1 SGHVS, CDR2 FQNEAQ. CDR3 bases: TGTGCCAGCAGCTTAAGGGGCCCAACAGGGGGTGGCACTGAAGCTTTCTTT. It is translated as CASSLRGPTGGGTEAFF.

The rearrangement links TRBV9 to TRBJ2-7; D gene ambiguous. Germline V CDR1 and CDR2: SGDLS, YYNGEE. The CDR3 sequence is 16 residues long. V was pared by 4 bases and J by 2 bases, with 19 bases between. CDR3 region: CASSPSPKVVPYEQYF. The CDR3 DNA reads as TGTGCCAGCAGCCCTAGTCCCAAAGTGGTGCCCTACGAGCAGTACTTC.

The gene calls are TRBV7-2 and TRBJ2-2, with D possibly matching TRBD1 (5 bases). V lost 2 bases, J lost 0 bases, and 10 bases lay in between. Germline-derived CDR1 and CDR2 are SGHTA and FQGNSA. The CDR3 is 16 amino acids. The CDR3 region has the DNA TGTGCCAGCAGCTTACAGGGCCAACCGAACACCGGGGAGCTGTTTTTT. This gives the protein CASSLQGQPNTGELFF.

This clone has a single count. J is TRBJ1-6 and V is TRBV4-1, with D tentatively TRBD1 (5 bases). The V gene's germline CDR1 is MGHRA and CDR2 YSYEKL. The CDR3 covers 16 residues. Trimming pared 3 bases from V and 15 bases from J, leaving 24 bases between. The chain's CDR3 is CASSQGGAEFSVRLHF. The CDR3 DNA reads TGCGCCAGCAGCCAGGGCGGGGCAGAATTCTCCGTACGCCTCCACTTT.

The V and J genes are TRBV11-2 and TRBJ2-1, with D tentatively TRBD1 (5 bases). From germline, CDR1 is SGHAT and CDR2 FQNNGV. V lost 7 bases to trimming and J lost 4 bases, with 17 bases between them. The CDR3 has 15 amino acids. The CDR3 bases are TGTGCCAGCACCTCCCTCCGACAGTCATACAATGAGCAGTTCTTC. As protein: CASTSLRQSYNEQFF.

V usage is TRBV27 and J usage is TRBJ2-5, with 8 bases fitting TRBD1. V lost 10 bases to trimming and J lost 9 bases; unmatched junction nucleotides: 10. The CDR3 length is 12 residues. CDR1 is MNHEY, CDR2 SMNVEV, per germline (reference sequence). DNA of the CDR3: TGTGCCACTGGGGGACAGGAAATACCCCAGTACTTC. As protein: CATGGQEIPQYF.